This passage covers 19 T cell receptor beta chains from one sample sequenced in a study of blood T cell repertoires in COVID-19. TCRdb's table, derived via immunoSEQ multiplex PCR, lists solely in-frame clones and lacks some. The table has 100,000 to 150,000 clones, around nine tenths seen once. The specimen sequenced was peripheral blood. These receptors all come from a man between 60 and 75 years old with COVID-19, enrolled during active disease.

The rearrangement links TRBV30 to TRBJ1-5; a weak D match, TRBD1 (5 bases). Germline-derived CDR1 and CDR2 are GTSNPN and SVGIG (reference sequence). The CDR3 covers 13 residues. V was pared by 2 bases and J by 6 bases, with 11 bases between. The CDR3 spells CAWSPQGGQPQHF. CDR3 coding DNA: TGTGCCTGGAGTCCCCAGGGCGGTCAGCCCCAGCATTTT.

The genes are TRBV6-5 and TRBJ2-3; no definite D call. The V end lost 8 bases, the J end lost 2 bases, and 11 bases lay between the germline ends. Germline-derived CDR1 and CDR2 are MNHEY and SVGAGI. The CDR3 consists of 13 residues. The CDR3 DNA is TGTGCCAGCGATCTAGACCACACAGATACGCAGTATTTT. Its translation: CASDLDHTDTQYF.

The genes are TRBV7-8 and TRBJ2-1; unclear D gene. CDR3 size: 13 residues. Germline V CDR1 and CDR2: SGHVS, FQNEAQ. Trimming pared 4 bases from V and 9 bases from J, leaving 13 bases between. For the CDR3, the DNA is TGTGCCAGCAGCTCCCGCGAGGCGTCTGAGCAGTTCTTC. Translated, it gives CASSSREASEQFF.

The rearrangement links TRBV10-3 to TRBJ2-7; TRBD1 is a possible D gene (6 bases). Germline V CDR1 and CDR2: ENHRY, SYGVKD. The CDR3 has 14 residues. V was pared by 3 bases and J by 2 bases, with 11 bases between. The CDR3 sequence is CAISDRDTTYEQYF. The CDR3 DNA follows: TGTGCCATCAGTGACCGGGACACTACCTACGAGCAGTACTTC.

About this clone: The same CDR3 also results from other DNA sequences found in this sample. The chain links TRBV5-1 to TRBJ1-1; D might be TRBD1 (6 bases). Trimming removed 4 bases from V and 1 base from J, with 11 bases in between. CDR3 size: 14 residues. CDR1 SGHRS and CDR2 YFSETQ come from the germline V gene. The CDR3 coding sequence is TGCGCCAGCAGCAGGGGACAAGCGAACACTGAAGCTTTCTTT. Its translation is CASSRGQANTEAFF.

The rearrangement links TRBV28 to TRBJ1-3; TRBD1 might be the D (6 bases). Germline CDR1 is MDHEN and CDR2 is SYDVKM. The germline V and J ends were trimmed by 1 base and 2 bases, with 12 bases remaining between them. The CDR3 loop spans 16 amino acids. The CDR3 is CASSLYGRGAGNTIYF. The CDR3 DNA reads as TGTGCCAGCAGTTTATATGGCAGGGGAGCTGGAAACACCATATATTTT.

V and J are TRBV18 and TRBJ1-4; TRBD1 might be the D (5 bases). CDR1 is KGHSH, CDR2 LQKENI, per germline. Trimming took off 3 bases at V and 5 bases at J, with 10 bases between the two ends. This CDR3 is built from 14 residues. As DNA, the CDR3 is TGTGCCAGCTCACCCGGGGGGAGAAATGAAAAACTGTTTTTT. Its protein is CASSPGGRNEKLFF.

The chain uses TRBV5-1 and TRBJ1-1; the D gene is possibly TRBD1 (6 bases). Germline values: CDR1 SGHRS, CDR2 YFSETQ. This CDR3 spans 15 amino acids. V lost 4 bases and J lost 0, with 13 bases in between. CDR3 region: CASSPTGTVNTEAFF. CDR3 coding DNA: TGCGCCAGCAGCCCTACAGGGACGGTGAACACTGAAGCTTTCTTT.

This clone came up a few times. The chain joins TRBV30 to TRBJ2-1, with D maybe TRBD1 (6 bases). V gave up 4 bases and J gave up 7 bases, with 14 bases separating them. CDR3 size: 13 residues. In germline, CDR1 is GTSNPN, CDR2 SVGIG (reference sequence). CDR3 loop: CAWTGVAQNEQFF. In DNA form, the CDR3 reads TGTGCCTGGACAGGGGTTGCGCAGAATGAGCAGTTCTTC.

This chain joins TRBV11-2 and TRBJ1-1; D might be TRBD1 (6 bases). V was cut by 2 bases and J by 4 bases, with 11 bases left in between. This CDR3 is 14 amino acids long. The germline V gene has CDR1 SGHAT and CDR2 FQNNGV. CDR3 protein: CASSLSPGVTEAFF. For the CDR3, the DNA is TGTGCCAGCAGCTTATCCCCAGGGGTCACTGAAGCTTTCTTT.

The chain links TRBV18 to TRBJ1-1, with D unresolved. From germline, CDR1 is KGHSH and CDR2 LQKENI. Trimming took 3 bases from V and 7 from J, leaving 9 bases between them. The CDR3 loop spans 12 amino acids. CDR3 amino acids: CASSPSIVEAFF. Written as DNA, the CDR3 is TGTGCCAGCTCACCGTCCATAGTTGAAGCTTTCTTT.

This sequence joins TRBV3-1 (or the pseudogene TRBV3-2) and TRBJ1-4; weak D call: TRBD1 (6 bases). CDR1 and CDR2 (germline): LGHDT, YNNKEL (reference sequence). Trimming removed 6 bases from V and 7 bases from J, with 12 bases in between. The CDR3 extends over 13 amino acids. Here the CDR3 reads CASSSGGGEKLFF. In DNA form, the CDR3 reads TGTGCCAGCAGTAGTGGGGGCGGTGAAAAACTGTTTTTT.

V and J are TRBV4-2 and TRBJ1-3, with D unclear. Trimming removed 1 base at V and 0 bases at J, with 16 bases between. The germline CDR1 and CDR2 sequences are LGHNA and YNFKEQ. CDR3 length: 18 amino acids. The CDR3 DNA follows: TGTGCCAGCAGCCAAGGGAGAATCTTCGACTCCTCTGGAAACACCATATATTTT. It translates to CASSQGRIFDSSGNTIYF.

This clone was picked up one time. The genes are TRBV2 and TRBJ1-5; no definite D call. Trimming removed 7 bases from V and 0 bases from J, with 19 bases in between. The V gene's germline CDR1 is SNHLY and CDR2 FYNNEI. The CDR3 extends over 17 amino acids. For the CDR3, the DNA is TGTGCCAGCACATTAGAGGCCCGGTTTAATAGCAATCAGCCCCAGCATTTT. As protein: CASTLEARFNSNQPQHF.

The gene calls are TRBV10-2 and TRBJ1-5; 9 bases fit TRBD1. J was trimmed by 4 bases and V by 2 bases; bases with no gene match: 3. CDR1 WSHSY and CDR2 SAAADI come from the germline V gene. The CDR3 has 15 residues. CDR3 protein: CASSEVGTGNQPQHF. The CDR3 coding sequence is TGCGCCAGCAGTGAGGTGGGGACAGGGAATCAGCCCCAGCATTTT.

A note on this clone: An end of the junction does not agree with germline; a read error may underlie this. The V call is TRBV25-1, the J call TRBJ1-1, with D hard to call. Germline CDR1 is MGHDK and CDR2 is SYGVNS. The CDR3 is 11 residues long. CDR3 residues: CASSDNSEAFF. The CDR3 DNA reads as TGTGCCAGCAGTGACAACAGTGAAGCTTTCTTT.

CDR3 protein: CASSAGFSGYTF. The CDR3 DNA is TGTGCCAGCAGCGCAGGGTTTTCGGGCTACACCTTC. This sequence joins TRBV2 and TRBJ1-2, with a weak D call TRBD1 (5 bases). Germline-derived CDR1 and CDR2 are SNHLY and FYNNEI. This CDR3 comprises 12 residues. The V end was cut by 6 bases, the J end by 8 bases, with 13 bases between.

The genes are TRBV19 and TRBJ2-1, with 7 bases fitting TRBD2. This CDR3 contains 12 residues. Looked up from germline, CDR1 is LNHDA and CDR2 is SQIVND (reference sequence). Trimming took 8 bases from V and 10 from J; bases not matched to a gene: 8. CDR3 DNA sequence: TGTGCCAGTGACGGGGGGAGAGGAGAGCAGTTCTTC. Its translation is CASDGGRGEQFF.

V and J are TRBV7-9 and TRBJ2-4; D remains unclear. The CDR3 sequence is 12 residues long. The germline V and J ends were trimmed by 10 bases and 6 bases, with 13 bases remaining between them. Germline loops: CDR1 SEHNR, CDR2 FQNEAQ (reference sequence). The CDR3 DNA follows: TGTGCCATCGGAAACCCAGGAAACATTCAGTACTTC. Translating gives CAIGNPGNIQYF.